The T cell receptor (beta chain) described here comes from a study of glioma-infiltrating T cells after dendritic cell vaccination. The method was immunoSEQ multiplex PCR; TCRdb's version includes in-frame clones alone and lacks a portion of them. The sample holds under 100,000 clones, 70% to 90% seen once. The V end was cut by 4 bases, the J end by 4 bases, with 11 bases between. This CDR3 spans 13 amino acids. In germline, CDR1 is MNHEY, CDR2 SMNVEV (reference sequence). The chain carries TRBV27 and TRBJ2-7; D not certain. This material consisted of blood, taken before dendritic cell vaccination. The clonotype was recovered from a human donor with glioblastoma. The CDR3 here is CASSYGFRYEQYF. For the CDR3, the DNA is TGTGCCAGCAGTTACGGGTTTCGTTACGAGCAGTACTTC.